This TCR beta chain comes out of a study of Graves' ophthalmopathy and Graves' hyperthyroidism (dated by TCRdb to 2016 to 2019). As for the study more broadly: Peripheral blood was collected at initial diagnosis, before any treatment. TCR beta repertoire signatures were used to distinguish Graves' ophthalmopathy from Graves' hyperthyroidism and to predict progression to ophthalmopathy. In total, around 130 blood samples were TCR-sequenced: around 42 ophthalmopathy, 80 or so hyperthyroidism and some 17 hyperthyroidism-to-ophthalmopathy patients. To explore V-J signatures distinguishing ophthalmopathy from hyperthyroidism, a discovery set of about a hundred patients (fewer than 45 ophthalmopathy, over 55 stable hyperthyroidism) was enrolled. An independent validation cohort comprised some 19 hyperthyroidism patients and 15 to 17 patients who later progressed from hyperthyroidism to ophthalmopathy. In more than five hyperthyroidism patients, the T-cell repertoires found in thyroid tissue were compared with those found in blood. After sampling, hyperthyroidism patients received methimazole starting at 30 mg daily, and ophthalmopathy patients received high-dose intravenous methylprednisolone. Overall study outcomes, separate from this receptor: Among expanded thyroid clonotypes with frequency above 0.001, most also showed up in blood, which suggests that blood repertoires may reflect the thyroid immune response. Sample size was not predetermined statistically, and investigators were not blinded to group allocation. In cross-validation, the 13-signature model distinguished ophthalmopathy from stable hyperthyroidism with around 90% sensitivity and roughly 84% specificity, while in the test set the corresponding values were about 80% and 75%. In validation, the model predicted ophthalmopathy progression with about 71% sensitivity and less than 80% specificity; some 13 predicted patients were CT-confirmed with GO in a median of around 6 months.

With regard to this clonotype: There is no known antigen for this receptor. It has no much larger one-base neighbor in the sample; base qualities were not kept.

The germline V gene supplies CDR1 SGHTA and CDR2 FQGNSA. There are 14 amino acids in the CDR3, from cysteine to phenylalanine inclusive. Solely the CDR3 DNA is kept, with 42 bases framed from the first base. For repertoire sequencing, the TCR beta CDR3 regions were amplified from RNA transcripts. The first round was an RT-PCR using HTBI primers with the Qiagen OneStep RT-PCR kit, and this first round was followed by a second-round multiplex PCR, then size selection and purification. Sequencing of the libraries was carried out on an Illumina HiSeq2000 in paired-end mode with 100 bp reads. On the authors' methods: Reads were processed with SOAPnuke, discarding reads with adapters, uncalled bases, mean Phred below 15, or no exact constant-primer or identifier match. High-quality paired reads were merged with COPE v1.2.5. Clonotypes were defined as unique nucleotide sequences and were aligned to IMGT TRB V, D and J references using MiTCR v1.1. Only V-J combinations with frequency above 0.0001 were analysed, covering about 99% of repertoires. For each V-J combination, a TCR clonal expansion and chaos score was defined as the ratio of F50 clonal expansion to chaos observed in the TCRdist matrix. Welch's t-statistics and random forest were used to reduce the features to about twelve V-J combinations, which were then used as input to a naive Bayes classifier. The Morisita-Horn index was used to measure how similar the thyroid and blood repertoires were. The public reads were run again by TCRdb, first through fastp at Q25 and then through MiXCR, and only productive beta chains were kept. When rows share a CDR3 protein, they turn into one entry using the most common DNA and genes. Clone size and V and J calls follow TCRdb, not the original study. Here the sample has 650,000 to 900,000 distinct CDR3 sequences; 40% occur a single time. Approximately 46% of the sample is held by the ten biggest clonotypes.

Ophthalmopathy patients were characterized by moderately to severely active disease, a Clinical Activity Score of at least 3, a NOSPECS grade of at least 4, and a disease duration under 3 months. Patients were excluded if they had other autoimmune diseases, uncontrolled infections, pregnancy or lactation. Diagnosis relied on clinical symptoms, serum thyroxine, TRAb, thyroid ultrasound and orbital computed tomography. PBMCs were isolated from approximately 10 ml of fresh peripheral blood by Ficoll-Paque density gradient centrifugation. Trizol reagent was used to extract the total RNA, and its quality was then checked on an Agilent 2100 Bioanalyzer.

The TCR originated in an adult man with Graves' ophthalmopathy. The sequence is built from TRBV7-2 and TRBJ2-5, with a tentative D gene TRBD2 over 6 matching bases. The J call may be faulty, since TRBJ2-1 better matches the DNA end. Sequencing was performed on peripheral blood. The CDR3 amino acid sequence is: CASSLGGGALRQFF. The base sequence is TGTGCCAGCAGCTTAGGCGGCGGGGCCCTTCGGCAGTTCTTC.